This T cell receptor beta chain was retrieved from a study of cytomegalovirus exposure and HLA in healthy donors. Findings and limits, study-wide: For most TCR beta V segments, an earlier analysis put the productive rate at about 90% or about 30% of the time.

Researchers ran the PCR with 60 Vbeta and 13 Jbeta primers. Assay used: immunoSEQ multiplex PCR; TCRdb lists only in-frame clones, some missing. This sample has about 130,000 clones, with 80% found just once. About this clone: Its antigen remains unidentified.

Input material: PBMCs. The source is a man aged 25-40 years in good health and CMV-seronegative.

The CDR3 nucleotides read TGCGCCAGCAGCCCACAGGGATTTTTGAGGTACACTGAAGCTTTCTTT. Its translation is CASSPQGFLRYTEAFF. The J gene is TRBJ1-1, the V gene TRBV5-1, with a possible D match to TRBD1 (6 bases). V was pared by 4 bases and J by 3 bases, with 19 bases between. From germline, CDR1 is SGHRS and CDR2 YFSETQ. The CDR3 runs 16 residues.